Below are 21 T cell receptor beta chains sequenced from a single sample in a study of beta chain features in type 1 diabetes. The study reverse transcribed the entire isolated RNA, so it sequenced expressed TCRB transcripts. Profiling relied on immunoSEQ multiplex PCR, and the TCRdb table lists in-frame clones only, not all of them. This sample has under 300,000 clones, with approximately 20% found just once. Their target antigens are unknown. Overall study results and limits: Shortening that was moderate but significant affected the TCRB CDR3s of Type 1 diabetes patients in all four CD4+ subsets.

Material for sequencing was naive CD4+ T cells from blood. The receptors were gathered from a middle-aged woman with type 1 diabetes.

The J gene is TRBJ1-5, the V gene TRBV7-9; D ambiguous. Per germline, CDR1 SEHNR and CDR2 FQNEAQ (reference sequence). The CDR3 length is 11 residues. Trimming stripped 7 bases from V and 10 bases from J, with 11 bases between. In DNA form, the CDR3 reads TGTGCCAGCACCCGTTCGGGACCCCAGCATTTT. This codes for CASTRSGPQHF.

The rearrangement links TRBV4-2 to TRBJ2-1; D is undetermined. Germline V gene lookup returns CDR1 LGHNA and CDR2 YNFKEQ. V shed 4 bases and J shed 9 bases, with 16 bases lying between them. CDR3 length: 14 residues. The CDR3: CASSPTPESLEQFF. CDR3 coding DNA: TGTGCCAGCAGCCCTACCCCGGAGTCCCTTGAGCAGTTCTTC.

The gene calls are TRBV4-1 and TRBJ2-2, with 7 bases matching TRBD2. The V and J ends lost 2 bases and 5 bases, in that order; junction bases with no gene match: 2. CDR1 and CDR2 from the germline V gene are MGHRA and YSYEKL. The CDR3 runs to 14 residues. This chain's CDR3 is CASSQFGGTGELFF. CDR3 nucleotides: TGCGCCAGCAGCCAATTCGGGGGGACCGGGGAGCTGTTTTTT.

The V call is TRBV9, the J call TRBJ1-1; tentative D call: TRBD1 (6 bases). The length of the CDR3 is 16 residues. The germline gives CDR1 SGDLS, CDR2 YYNGEE. V was pared by 4 bases and J by 6 bases, with 22 bases between. CDR3 DNA sequence: TGTGCCAGCAGCACTGATGGGGGCTGGGGGTTGGCTGAAGCTTTCTTT. The encoded protein is CASSTDGGWGLAEAFF.

The gene calls are TRBV30 and TRBJ2-5; D perhaps matches TRBD2 (5 bases). V lost 4 bases to trimming and J lost 7 bases, with 13 bases between them. The CDR3 has 12 residues. The V gene's germline CDR1 is GTSNPN and CDR2 SVGIG (reference sequence). CDR3 sequence reads: CAWTNREGTQYF. DNA of the CDR3: TGTGCCTGGACCAACCGCGAGGGGACCCAGTACTTC.

V is TRBV7-9 and J is TRBJ2-2, with 12 bases identical to TRBD2. Germline loops: CDR1 SEHNR, CDR2 FQNEAQ (reference sequence). The CDR3 length is 18 residues. With V trimmed by 3 bases and J by 3 bases, 8 bases remained unmatched. CDR3 sequence (DNA): TGTGCCAGCAGCTTCCCGACTAGCGGGAGAGCGGACACCGGGGAGCTGTTTTTT. Its protein is CASSFPTSGRADTGELFF.

This clone was counted a few times. The chain recombines TRBV29-1 with TRBJ1-2; TRBD1 matches at 7 bases. The length of the CDR3 is 14 residues. In germline, CDR1 is SQVTM, CDR2 ANQGSEA. The J segment lost 8 bases and the V segment lost 3 bases, leaving 12 bases of the junction unmatched. The DNA of the CDR3 is TGCAGCGTTGACCGTGACCAGGCAGGGGGAGGCTACACCTTC. As protein: CSVDRDQAGGGYTF.

As DNA, the CDR3 is TGTGCCAGCAGCCAAGATACAGTGAACACTGAAGCTTTCTTT. Encoded protein: CASSQDTVNTEAFF. V and J are TRBV14 and TRBJ1-1, with D unresolved. V lost 0 bases and J 0 bases, leaving 5 bases between the germline ends. Germline V lookup: CDR1 SGHDN, CDR2 FVKESK. This CDR3 region has 14 residues.

This clone has just one count. V gene TRBV30 combines with J gene TRBJ1-3; D is ambiguous. The CDR3 consists of 14 residues. The germline V gene has CDR1 GTSNPN and CDR2 SVGIG (reference sequence). Trimming removed 2 bases at V and 0 bases at J, with 8 bases between. The CDR3: CAWSPTNSGNTIYF. Written as DNA, the CDR3 is TGTGCCTGGAGTCCGACAAACTCTGGAAACACCATATATTTT.

This clone was observed a few times. V is TRBV4-3 and J is TRBJ2-1; D unclear. Germline V lookup: CDR1 LGHNA, CDR2 YSLEER. Trimming left V 1 base short and J 0 bases short, with 10 bases between. CDR3 length: 16 amino acids. CDR3 loop: CASSQVGPSSYNEQFF. CDR3 DNA: TGCGCCAGCAGCCAAGTCGGCCCTAGCTCCTACAATGAGCAGTTCTTC.

The V gene is TRBV7-2, the J gene TRBJ2-7; 8 nucleotides agree with TRBD1. Trimming cost V 8 bases and J 6 bases; bases outside gene matches: 12. Per germline, CDR1 SGHTA and CDR2 FQGNSA. This CDR3 region has 14 residues. For the CDR3, the DNA is TGTGCCAGCGGTGACAGGGGTGGCGACGGCGAGCAGTACTTC. This sequence encodes CASGDRGGDGEQYF.

This rearrangement joins TRBV5-1 to TRBJ2-5; perhaps TRBD1 as D (5 bases). V lost 0 bases and J 7 bases, leaving 10 bases between the germline ends. This CDR3 comprises 13 residues. Germline V gives CDR1 SGHRS, CDR2 YFSETQ. The chain's CDR3 is CASSLEGEGTQYF. In DNA, the CDR3 is TGCGCCAGCAGCTTGGAAGGGGAAGGGACCCAGTACTTC. The full variable domain, in which reference TRBV5-1 and TRBJ2-5 provide the parts outside the CDR3, is KAGVTQTPRYLIKTRGQQVTLSCSPISGHRSVSWYQQTPGQGLQFLFEYFSETQRNKGNFPGRFSGRQFSNSRSEMNVSTLELGDSALYLCASSLEGEGTQYFGPGTRLLVL.

The chain is built from TRBV7-2 and TRBJ2-3; no firm D call. The V end lost 5 bases, the J end lost 5 bases, and 14 bases lay between the germline ends. The CDR3 has 14 amino acids. Germline V CDR1 and CDR2: SGHTA, FQGNSA. Here the CDR3 DNA reads TGTGCCAGCAGCCACGGTTTAGCTAGAGATACGCAGTATTTT. This sequence encodes CASSHGLARDTQYF.

The chain recombines TRBV7-3 with TRBJ1-1; D is unresolved. The CDR3 spans 14 residues. Germline V gene sequence: CDR1 SGHTA, CDR2 FQGTGA. V lost 2 bases and J 1 base, leaving 8 bases between the germline ends. The CDR3 DNA sequence: TGTGCCAGCAGCTTAGAGGGAACGAACACTGAAGCTTTCTTT. Translation: CASSLEGTNTEAFF.

This clone came up a few times. The V call is TRBV11-2, the J call TRBJ2-1, with D maybe TRBD1 (6 bases). V dropped 2 bases and J dropped 8 bases, with 16 bases sitting between them. The CDR3 has 15 amino acids. In germline, CDR1 is SGHAT, CDR2 FQNNGV. CDR3 DNA: TGTGCCAGCAGCTTATTAACAGGGAGTGGGGATGAGCAGTTCTTC. Translation: CASSLLTGSGDEQFF.

CDR3 DNA: TGTGCCAGCAGCACCGGACAGGGCTACGAGCAGTACTTC. This translates into CASSTGQGYEQYF. The J gene is TRBJ2-7, the V gene TRBV7-3, with 8 bases matching TRBD1. Germline V gene sequence: CDR1 SGHTA, CDR2 FQGTGA. The CDR3 extends over 13 amino acids. Trimming at V came to 5 bases and at J to 3 bases, leaving 3 bases not matched to a gene.

The chain is built from TRBV5-4 and TRBJ1-2; 7 bases match TRBD1. Germline V lookup: CDR1 SGHNT, CDR2 YYREEE (reference sequence). The trim removed 5 bases at V and 0 bases at J, leaving 4 bases unmatched. This CDR3 is built from 14 residues. The CDR3 protein is CASREGQSNYGYTF. CDR3 nucleotide sequence: TGTGCCAGCAGGGAGGGACAGTCTAACTATGGCTACACCTTC.

The rearrangement links TRBV7-2 to TRBJ2-1; TRBD1 matches 8 bases. CDR3 length: 16 residues. The junction had 12 bases not matched to a gene; V was cut back by 5 bases and J by 6 bases. Germline V CDR1 and CDR2: SGHTA, FQGNSA. The CDR3 region is CASSPSRTGGPNEQFF. Written as DNA, the CDR3 is TGTGCCAGCAGCCCGTCTCGTACAGGGGGGCCCAATGAGCAGTTCTTC.

The chain carries TRBV13 and TRBJ2-5; 9 bases are a match to TRBD1. The CDR3 loop spans 15 amino acids. V was pared by 4 bases and J by 4 bases, with 7 bases of the junction left unmatched. Germline CDR1 is PRHDT and CDR2 is FYEKMQ (reference sequence). CDR3 nucleotide sequence: TGTGCCAGCAGCTCGGACAGGGGACTTACAGAGACCCAGTACTTC. Translating gives CASSSDRGLTETQYF.

This clone occurred a few times. The chain uses TRBV7-9 and TRBJ2-7; perhaps TRBD1 as D (5 bases). Germline V gene data show CDR1 as SEHNR and CDR2 as FQNEAQ (reference sequence). This CDR3 has 14 residues. Trimming took off 1 base at V and 2 bases at J, with 9 bases between the two ends. The CDR3 here is CASSLGVDTYEQYF. The DNA of the CDR3 is TGTGCCAGCAGCTTAGGGGTGGACACCTACGAGCAGTACTTC.

V usage is TRBV25-1 and J usage is TRBJ1-5; no reliable D call. Trimming removed 3 bases at V and 4 bases at J, with 13 bases between. The germline gives CDR1 MGHDK, CDR2 SYGVNS. The CDR3 sequence is 15 residues long. CDR3 sequence reads: CASSDSRRNNQPQHF. CDR3 DNA: TGTGCCAGCAGTGATAGTAGGAGGAATAATCAGCCCCAGCATTTT.